This T cell receptor beta chain is from a study of blood T cell repertoires in COVID-19. The wider study: The United States, Italy and Spain provided the acute and convalescent COVID-19 samples. T cells, B-cell-depleted T cells, or PBMCs supplied cDNA or gDNA.

This CDR3 contains 15 residues. Seattle patients were enrolled during active infection and followed longitudinally. Original methodology: Estimation of nucleated cell counts was performed using reference gene primer amplification. Produced via immunoSEQ multiplex PCR; TCRdb's table is partial and in-frame only. The V and J calls and clone size are taken from that table; D and trimming were inferred from the DNA. The data contain approximately 270,000 clones, 80% to 85% of them singletons. This sequence was found in a person between 65 and 80 years old with COVID-19, enrolled during active disease. Sequencing was done on a sample of peripheral blood. The chain has TRBV12-2 and TRBJ2-5; the D segment call TRBD2 is taken from the table without a DNA check. TRBV12-2 is classified as a pseudogene. The CDR3 DNA reads as TGTGCAAGTCGCTTAGCGACGTTGGGGACTAGCGAGCCGTACTTC. Protein product: CASRLATLGTSEPYF.